The 15 T cell receptor beta chains listed next were all sequenced from one sample in a study of T cells in Graves' hyperthyroidism and ophthalmopathy. RNA transcripts yielded amplified TCR beta CDR3 regions. The HTBI primer set was used in a first-round RT-PCR of the TCR CDR3. TCRdb processed the multiplex PCR reads anew with MiXCR; each CDR3 protein has one entry. Of about 840,000 distinct CDR3 sequences listed, roughly 37% are singletons. The sequencing sample was made of blood. The receptors were sampled from a man younger than 30 with Graves' hyperthyroidism.

This clonotype has at least ten counts. The chain has TRBV7-9 and TRBJ2-5; D is undetermined. The CDR3 runs 14 residues. Trimming pared 1 base from V and 0 bases from J, leaving 6 bases between. Germline CDR1 is SEHNR and CDR2 is FQNEAQ (reference sequence). The CDR3 loop is CASSLDPYQETQYF. CDR3 nucleotides: TGTGCCAGCAGCTTAGACCCGTACCAAGAGACCCAGTACTTC. Full variable domain (missing parts from reference TRBV7-9 and TRBJ2-5): DTGVSQNPRHKITKRGQNVTFRCDPISEHNRLYWYRQTLGQGPEFLTYFQNEAQLEKSRLLSDRFSAERPKGSFSTLEIQRTEQGDSAMYLCASSLDPYQETQYFGPGTRLLVL.

V gene TRBV7-2 combines with J gene TRBJ1-1; D possibly corresponds to TRBD1 (6 bases). The CDR3 consists of 14 residues. The ends were cut back, 8 bases at V and 1 base at J, with 14 bases in the middle. CDR1 and CDR2 (germline): SGHTA, FQGNSA. CDR3 in DNA: TGTGCCAGCGGCCAAGGAGGGGGGAACACTGAAGCTTTCTTT. Translating gives CASGQGGGNTEAFF.

This clonotype was seen ten or more times. This chain uses TRBV2 with TRBJ1-2, with 9 bases identical to TRBD1. The CDR3 totals 14 residues. Per germline, CDR1 SNHLY and CDR2 FYNNEI. Germline trimming cut 4 bases from V and 2 bases from J; bases unmatched to any gene: 2. The CDR3 loop is CASSGGTGNYGYTF. The CDR3 DNA sequence: TGTGCCAGCAGTGGCGGGACAGGGAACTATGGCTACACCTTC.

This chain connects TRBV7-2 to TRBJ2-7; D is perhaps TRBD1 (5 bases). The V end was cut by 2 bases, the J end by 3 bases, with 17 bases between. The germline V gene has CDR1 SGHTA and CDR2 FQGNSA. This CDR3 region has 16 residues. CDR3 loop: CASSLPQAGMYYEQYF. The CDR3 nucleotides read TGTGCCAGCAGCTTACCACAGGCAGGAATGTACTACGAGCAGTACTTC.

J is TRBJ1-5 and V is TRBV7-8; 8 bases line up with TRBD1. The CDR3 totals 14 residues. CDR1 is SGHVS and CDR2 is FQNEAQ in the germline V gene. J was trimmed by 6 bases and V by 8 bases; bases with no gene match: 9. CDR3 nucleotides: TGTGCCAGCTTAGCGTCGACAGGGGTTCAGCCCCAGCATTTT. It specifies CASLASTGVQPQHF.

This sequence joins TRBV2 and TRBJ1-4, with D possibly being TRBD1 (5 bases). V gave up 7 bases and J gave up 7 bases, with 13 bases separating them. Germline-derived CDR1 and CDR2 are SNHLY and FYNNEI. This CDR3 is built from 13 residues. The CDR3 region is CASIQGAIEKLFF. The CDR3 coding sequence is TGTGCCAGCATCCAAGGGGCTATTGAAAAACTGTTTTTT.

Points on this clonotype: The final CDR3 position lacks the conserved phenylalanine or tryptophan, pointing to a likely read error. The gene calls are TRBV29-1 and TRBJ1-1; no reliable D call. V was shortened by 5 bases and J by 2 bases, with 9 bases between the two germline ends. The CDR3 contains 12 residues. Germline assignment: CDR1 SQVTM and CDR2 ANQGSEA. In nucleotides, the CDR3 is TGCAGCGTTACAAGGCTTAACACTGAAGCTTTCCTT. Translated, it gives CSVTRLNTEAFL.

This clonotype was counted between two and nine times. Written as DNA, the CDR3 is TGCGCCAGCAGCACACCTTATAGCAATCAGCCCCAGCATTTT. As protein: CASSTPYSNQPQHF. The chain recombines TRBV5-1 with TRBJ1-5; D gene uncertain. The germline V gene has CDR1 SGHRS and CDR2 YFSETQ. CDR3 length: 14 residues. V was trimmed by 4 bases and J by 0 bases, leaving 8 bases between them.

The CDR3 reads CASSPLAGGRTYEQYF. CDR3 nucleotides: TGTGCCAGCAGCCCATTAGCGGGGGGTCGAACCTACGAGCAGTACTTC. The rearrangement links TRBV7-8 to TRBJ2-7; 10 nucleotides line up with TRBD2. CDR3 length: 16 residues. Per the germline V gene, CDR1 is SGHVS and CDR2 is FQNEAQ. V shed 5 bases and J 2 bases; nucleotides not matched to a gene: 9.

The chain has TRBV9 and TRBJ2-5; D may be TRBD1 or TRBD2 (5 bases each). Germline CDR1 is SGDLS and CDR2 is YYNGEE. With 10 bases removed from V and 5 bases from J, the gap between germline ends came to 15 bases. This CDR3 contains 12 residues. CDR3 sequence: CAAGGAEETQYF. The CDR3 bases are TGTGCCGCGGGTGGGGCCGAGGAGACCCAGTACTTC.

This clonotype was counted only a few times. The rearrangement uses TRBV20-1 and TRBJ2-7; D assignment may be TRBD1 or TRBD2 (5 bases each). Per the germline V gene, CDR1 is DFQATT and CDR2 is SNEGSKA (reference sequence). This CDR3 is 15 amino acids long. Trimming shortened V by 5 bases and J by 3 bases, and 20 bases separated the two germline ends. The CDR3 protein is CSALMGDRADYEQYF. CDR3 in DNA: TGCAGTGCTTTGATGGGGGACCGAGCCGACTACGAGCAGTACTTC.

The genes are TRBV7-2 and TRBJ1-5; 8 bases fit TRBD1. Germline V gives CDR1 SGHTA, CDR2 FQGNSA. The V segment lost 3 bases and the J segment 1 base; nucleotides outside the gene matches: 2. The CDR3 contains 15 residues. The CDR3 coding sequence is TGTGCCAGCAGCTTGGGACAGGTGAGCAATCAGCCCCAGCATTTT. Translated, it gives CASSLGQVSNQPQHF.

Comment on this clonotype: This may arise from a read error, as a much more abundant clone is one base away. This chain connects TRBV7-3 to TRBJ2-5, with D tentatively TRBD1 (5 bases). The CDR3 runs 15 residues. Germline V gives CDR1 SGHTA, CDR2 FQGTGA. CDR3 amino acids: CASSLIPGMAEAQYF. CDR3 bases: TGTGCCAGCAGCTTGATCCCAGGGATGGCAGAGGCCCAGTACTTC.

The chain couples TRBV5-6 to TRBJ1-1; 9 positions agree with TRBD1. Germline CDR1 is SGHDT and CDR2 is YYEEEE. After removal of 6 bases from V and 2 bases from J, the junction contained 5 bases not matched to a gene. The CDR3 totals 14 residues. This CDR3 reads CASTKTGGNTEAFF. For the CDR3, the DNA is TGTGCCAGCACCAAAACAGGGGGCAACACTGAAGCTTTCTTT.

Concerning this clonotype: Compared with germline, one end of the junction differs, possibly owing to a read error. J is TRBJ2-5 and V is TRBV7-2; D unresolved. Germline assignment: CDR1 SGHTA and CDR2 FQGNSA. CDR3 length: 15 amino acids. CDR3 protein: CASSQGEAEQGTQYF. CDR3 in DNA: TGTGCCAGCAGCCAAGGTGAGGCGGAACAAGGGACCCAGTACTTC.